This T cell receptor beta chain derives from a study of blood T cell repertoires in COVID-19. This clone was found once. The germline CDR1 and CDR2 sequences are LGHDT and YNNKEL (reference sequence). This CDR3 has 15 amino acids. Trimming shortened V by 6 bases and J by 2 bases, and 15 bases separated the two germline ends. Method: immunoSEQ multiplex PCR; TCRdb's copy keeps in-frame clones and lacks some. The data hold approximately 170,000 clones, with roughly 84% observed a single time. The sequence came from a woman in her twenties or thirties who had recovered from COVID-19. The specimen sequenced was PBMCs or T cells enriched from blood (not recorded which). V usage is TRBV3-1 (or the pseudogene TRBV3-2) and J usage is TRBJ2-3, with a weak D call TRBD2 (6 bases). The CDR3 is CASSQGGSPTDTQYF. CDR3 DNA sequence: TGTGCCAGCAGTCAGGGAGGAAGCCCCACAGATACGCAGTATTTT.